This section outlines one T cell receptor beta chain sequence together with its context. This sample is drawn from a study of T cells in Graves' hyperthyroidism and ophthalmopathy. Patients were aged 18 to 65, had disease duration under 2 months, and had newly diagnosed hyperthyroidism. Amplification targeted TCR beta CDR3 regions from RNA transcripts. Initially, a first-round RT-PCR of the TCR CDR3 employed the HTBI primer set. Each CDR3 protein is one row after TCRdb ran MiXCR on the multiplex PCR reads. This sample yields 750,000 to 950,000 distinct CDR3 sequences, of which roughly 37% are seen a single time; 7.5% to 9.5% belongs to the top ten. Specimen: blood. The source is a man aged 18 to 35 with Graves' hyperthyroidism.

The CDR3 protein is CSVSGGVGTDTQYF. DNA for the CDR3: TGCAGCGTCTCAGGGGGTGTTGGCACAGATACGCAGTATTTT. The chain has TRBV29-1 and TRBJ2-3; 7 nucleotides line up with TRBD1. J gave up 1 base and V 6 bases, and 7 bases lay outside the gene matches. Germline CDR1 is SQVTM and CDR2 is ANQGSEA. This CDR3 has 14 residues.